This TCR beta chain was sequenced in a study of vaccination and CD4 T cells after COVID-19. Study background: Stimulation of the cells used overlapping spike peptide pools from SARS-CoV-2 and from the common cold coronaviruses HCoV-NL63, HCoV-OC43 and HCoV-229E. Regarding the study as a whole: Analysis covered relatively few convalescent patients and lacked any early post-infection timepoints. Counts of SARS-CoV-2-reactive clonotypes had a median that went from around 20 to 38, a nonsignificant change.

The length of the CDR3 is 16 residues. V was clipped by 8 bases and J by 11 bases; unmatched bases: 23. Germline V CDR1 and CDR2: MNHNS, SASEGT. The assay that was used to sequence DNA from cultured CD4+ T cells was the Oncomine TCR Beta short-read assay. MiXCR, applied by TCRdb to the PCR reads, yields one record per CDR3 protein. The repertoire consists of about 26,000 distinct CDR3 sequences, with 35% to 50% occurring once and the leading ten covering around 9.9%. Details on this clonotype: The antigen remains undetermined.

As for treatment: roughly ten-day PBMC culture with coronavirus spike peptide pools or control peptides (ViraFEST assay). ViraFEST used peptide pools to expand antigen-specific T cells, then sequenced TCRs. The TCR originated in a human donor who had recovered from COVID-19. The chain links TRBV6-1 to TRBJ2-7; TRBD2 aligns across 8 bases. Sequencing was performed on CD4+ T cells from blood, cultured in vitro. CDR3: CASRPGLEMNKEKEYF. CDR3 sequence (DNA): TGTGCCAGCCGTCCGGGACTAGAAATGAATAAAGAGAAGGAGTACTTC.